The T cell receptor beta chain under discussion was sequenced for a study of blood T cells in healthy people across ages. The second PCR ran roughly 6 to 11 cycles with a sample-barcoded 5' primer and J-beta primers. In TCRdb, the 5' RACE reads were re-called with MiXCR into one record per CDR3 protein. Found here are 900,000 to 950,000 distinct CDR3 sequences, roughly 28% of them singletons; the top ten hold 10% to 13%. In its sample, this clonotype was seen many times. The target antigen is unknown. A much larger clone lies one base from this, so it may be a read error. The CDR3 covers 15 residues. The study's findings and limits: Long-lived and aged donors differed, with more naive CD4+ cells and higher diversity in the long-lived. A roughly linear fall in TCR beta diversity per million T cells was seen with increasing age.

These data are also associated with another study on T cells of mothers and their children. According to that study: The people who donated were a few healthy Caucasian mothers and their six children.

The V gene is TRBV12-3 or TRBV12-4, the J gene TRBJ2-7; 11 nucleotides agree with TRBD2. The source is a woman aged 40 to 50 in good health. Specimen: blood. For the CDR3, the DNA is TGTGCCGGCAGTTTACTAGCGGGGGCACCCTACGAGCAGTACTTC. Its translation: CAGSLLAGAPYEQYF.